The 9 T cell receptor beta chains below all came from one sample that was sequenced in a study of CD8 T cells in ankylosing spondylitis. General study findings and limits: Apparently characteristic of ankylosing spondylitis blood was a TCR beta motif (under ten highly homologous variants).

TCRdb re-called the 5' RACE reads with MiXCR, one entry per CDR3 protein. Among hundreds of thousands of distinct CDR3 sequences, roughly 27% were seen once, and the ten largest hold roughly 1%. The antigens of these receptors remain unknown. Sequenced sample: blood, either unsorted or a sorted T cell fraction (not recorded which). Source of these receptors: a male donor with ankylosing spondylitis.

This clonotype was counted only a few times. The chain recombines TRBV27 with TRBJ2-1; D might be TRBD2 (5 bases). With 7 bases removed from V and 2 bases from J, the gap between germline ends came to 15 bases. CDR3 size: 15 residues. Germline V lookup: CDR1 MNHEY, CDR2 SMNVEV (reference sequence). The CDR3 region has the DNA TGTGCCAGCAAGAGTGGCGGGCATCCCTACAATGAGCAGTTCTTC. It is translated as CASKSGGHPYNEQFF.

The chain links TRBV2 to TRBJ1-5; no definite D call. The V and J ends lost 7 bases and 0 bases respectively, with 10 bases between them. The CDR3 has 14 residues. CDR1 is SNHLY and CDR2 is FYNNEI in the germline V gene. The CDR3 nucleotides read TGTGCCAGCAACCAACAGACTAGCAATCAGCCCCAGCATTTT. Translation gives CASNQQTSNQPQHF. The whole variable domain, remainder taken from reference TRBV2 and TRBJ1-5, is EPEVTQTPSHQVTQMGQEVILRCVPISNHLYFYWYRQILGQKVEFLVSFYNNEISEKSEIFDDQFSVERPDGSNFTLKIRSTKLEDSAMYFCASNQQTSNQPQHFGDGTRLSIL.

This clonotype has only a few counts. The chain carries TRBV20-1 and TRBJ2-1, with D possibly being TRBD1 or TRBD2 (6 bases each). Germline V gene lookup returns CDR1 DFQATT and CDR2 SNEGSKA (reference sequence). The CDR3 length is 17 residues. V lost 3 bases and J lost 3, with 21 bases in between. The CDR3 DNA reads TGCAGTGCTAGGGGACAAGGGTTAGCGGAATTCTACAATGAGCAGTTCTTC. This sequence encodes CSARGQGLAEFYNEQFF.

This clonotype was recorded a few times. The rearrangement links TRBV6-2 or TRBV6-3 to TRBJ2-1, with unresolved D. Between the trimmed V and J ends, which lost 5 bases and 9 bases, there was a span of 11 bases. In germline, CDR1 is MNHEY, CDR2 SVGEGT. This CDR3 is 12 amino acids long. For the CDR3, the DNA is TGTGCCAGCAGTAGCCGCACGGGTGAGCAGTTCTTC. Translated, it gives CASSSRTGEQFF.

There are a few counts of this clonotype. The V and J genes are TRBV12-3 or TRBV12-4 and TRBJ2-3; D is ambiguous. Trimming took off 5 bases at V and 4 bases at J, with 7 bases between the two ends. The CDR3 has 12 residues. The CDR3 DNA reads TGTGCCAGCAGTCCTCAGCCAGATACGCAGTATTTT. This codes for CASSPQPDTQYF.

This clonotype appeared a few times. The chain couples TRBV18 to TRBJ2-7, with TRBD1 matching 8 bases. Germline assignment: CDR1 KGHSH and CDR2 LQKENI. The CDR3 has 13 amino acids. Trimming cost V 5 bases and J 3 bases; bases outside gene matches: 3. DNA for the CDR3: TGTGCCAGCTCAGATGGACAGGGCTACGAGCAGTACTTC. This codes for CASSDGQGYEQYF.

The chain joins TRBV29-1 to TRBJ1-1; 7 bases fit TRBD1. Per germline, CDR1 SQVTM and CDR2 ANQGSEA. The CDR3 is made up of 13 amino acids. Losses at the gene ends were 6 bases for V and 1 base for J; bases not matched to a gene: 5. The CDR3 sequence: CSVQGQSNTEAFF. CDR3 DNA sequence: TGCAGCGTCCAGGGACAGTCGAACACTGAAGCTTTCTTT. Based on the CDR3 plus reference TRBV29-1 and TRBJ1-1, the full variable domain is SAVISQKPSRDICQRGTSLTIQCQVDSQVTMMFWYRQQPGQSLTLIATANQGSEATYESGFVIDKFPISRPNLTFSTLTVSNMSPEDSSIYLCSVQGQSNTEAFFGQGTRLTVV.

The J gene is TRBJ1-1, the V gene TRBV20-1, with a weak D call TRBD1 (6 bases). Trimming cost V 5 bases and J 3 bases, with 10 bases left between them. Germline CDR1 reads DFQATT; CDR2 reads SNEGSKA (reference sequence). The CDR3 sequence is 12 residues long. CDR3 sequence reads: CSAPRQDTEAFF. In nucleotides, the CDR3 is TGCAGTGCTCCTAGACAGGACACTGAAGCTTTCTTT.

The V gene is TRBV25-1, the J gene TRBJ2-2; no clear D gene. The germline V and J ends were trimmed by 1 base and 6 bases, with 6 bases remaining between them. This CDR3 spans 13 amino acids. Germline lookup yields CDR1 MGHDK and CDR2 SYGVNS. The CDR3 sequence is CASSEFLPGELFF. CDR3 nucleotides: TGTGCCAGCAGTGAATTTCTCCCCGGGGAGCTGTTTTTT.